This TCR beta chain was sequenced for a study of CD8 T cells in Susac syndrome (dated by TCRdb to the late 2010s). Regarding the complete study: The study used repertoire sequencing to test whether antigen drove CD8+ T cell activation and differentiation in Susac syndrome.

The germline V gene (reference sequence) specifies LGHDT as CDR1 and YNNKEL as CDR2. The CDR3 numbers 14 residues from cysteine through phenylalanine. CDR3 DNA is the only sequence kept; it has 42 bases, read in frame from the first base. From V the trimming removes 2 bases and from J it removes 4 bases, while the gene matches leave 2 bases of the junction unaccounted for. Peripheral blood CD8+ and CD4+ T cells from healthy donors, Susac syndrome patients and multiple sclerosis patients were profiled using high-throughput TCR beta sequencing. The multiple sclerosis controls were treatment-naive patients who had stable or active relapsing-remitting disease and met the revised McDonald criteria. Bulk CD8+ and CD4+ T cells were purified by magnetic negative isolation, whereas CD8+ TEMRA cells were enriched by FACS. Blood was collected in EDTA tubes and processed within 24 hours, with PBMCs isolated through density gradient centrifugation. PBMCs destined for TCR sequencing were cryopreserved in liquid nitrogen and later thawed in a 37 °C water bath. Purity of sorted or isolated CD4+, CD8+ and CD8+ TEMRA cells was at least 90%.

Overall results and qualifications from the work: The TCR sequencing and HLA analysis was acknowledged to have included a relatively small number of individuals.

About this clonotype itself: Its antigen is not yet known. The input lacks base qualities; no much larger clone sits a single base away.

RNA was extracted using the RNeasy kit, and about 0.5 to 1 ug of the RNA was reverse transcribed with random hexamers. The immunoSEQ multiplex PCR assay, which covers 54 Vbeta and 13 Jbeta segments, was used to amplify TCR beta CDR3 regions. PCR amplification bias was corrected by using a synthetic template baseline for primer optimization and computational correction. On the authors' methods: Reads were annotated to V, D and J genes per IMGT and analyzed with immunoSEQ Analyzer, keeping only productive sequences. Clonality was computed as one minus Shannon entropy normalized by log2 of the number of productive unique sequences. For each patient and control, public and private clones were evaluated among the 100 most prevalent clones. Susac-specific clones were defined as absent from healthy and MS cohorts, 1052 published viral clones and other ImmuneACCESS disease sequences. TCRdb reworked the public reads: Q25 trimming with fastp, MiXCR clone assembly, productive beta chains retained. Each CDR3 protein gets just one entry, which takes the most common genes and DNA from the rows behind it. TCRdb's processing, not the study's, gives the V and J calls here. The sample table holds roughly 120,000 distinct CDR3 sequences, of which about 92% were seen once. The ten most abundant clones make up roughly 0.094% of the sample.

Specimen: CD4+ T cells from PBMCs. This sequence originates from a human donor with multiple sclerosis. The V gene is TRBV3-1 and the J gene is TRBJ1-2, and TRBD1 aligns with 9 junction nucleotides. The CDR3 reads as follows: CASSQTGGAYGYTF. The DNA is as follows: TGTGCCAGCAGCCAAACAGGGGGCGCCTATGGCTACACCTTC.